The sequence of this T cell receptor beta chain was determined in a study of control samples from healthy donors and cancer patients. Germline lookup yields CDR1 KGHSH and CDR2 LQKENI. V was pared by 3 bases and J by 0 bases, with 15 bases between. CDR3 length: 17 amino acids. Generated by immunoSEQ multiplex PCR, the TCRdb table keeps only in-frame clones and is missing some. Of approximately 120,000 clones listed, more than 85% were seen once; the top ten hold 1.5% to 2%. This clone was counted a single time. The receptor was isolated from a man aged 18 to 29 in good health. Material for sequencing was blood. The J gene is TRBJ1-5, the V gene TRBV18; perhaps TRBD1 as D (6 bases). CDR3 in DNA: TGTGCCAGCTCACCGAAAACCGGGACAAATAGCAATCAGCCCCAGCATTTT. Translating it yields CASSPKTGTNSNQPQHF.